The T cell receptor beta chain under discussion was sequenced for a study of T cell responses to AZD1222 COVID-19 vaccine. Findings of the study overall: The donor group comprised mostly white British people and more females; the analysis possibly underestimated clonal diversity. Along spike, vaccine-associated CD4 TCRs were found throughout, with dominance at 160-218 and 743-854.

Germline values: CDR1 MDHEN, CDR2 SYDVKM. CDR3 length: 14 residues. Trimming pared 7 bases from V and 9 bases from J, leaving 16 bases between. Clones were read by immunoSEQ multiplex PCR, and TCRdb kept only the in-frame ones, dropping some. Counted here are around 130,000 clones, approximately 86% occurring once; the ten biggest clones make up under 3%. This clone was recorded only once. Antigen specificity is unknown. Sequencing was performed on peripheral blood, taken 28 days after the second AZD1222 dose. The clonotype was recovered from an adult who received the AZD1222 COVID-19 vaccine. V gene TRBV28 combines with J gene TRBJ1-6; D remains ambiguous. The CDR3: CASNVGSESSPLHF. CDR3 DNA sequence: TGTGCCAGCAACGTAGGGAGTGAGTCTTCACCCCTCCACTTT.